This TCR beta chain was obtained from a study of high-grade serous ovarian cancer treatment subgroups. Study summary: Samples averaged about 15,000 reads and about 7,500 unique TCR beta rearrangements.

CDR3 length: 15 residues. V shed 7 bases, J shed 2 bases, and the junction held 8 bases outside the gene matches. Germline loops: CDR1 LGHNA, CDR2 YSLEER. Remarks on this clone: The antigen is not known.

Study conclusions and caveats: TCR clonal relatedness correlated positively with neoantigen level. Repertoire similarity ranged about 0.1 to 0.79 between tumors of one patient. The analyses considered CDR3 and ignored CDR1 and CDR2.

Data came from immunoSEQ multiplex PCR; TCRdb stores just in-frame clones and leaves some out. Found here are approximately 1,400 clones, 67% of them singletons; the top ten hold 20% to 30%. Tumor tissue was taken before any definitive surgery or chemotherapy was given. The TCR originated in a human donor with high-grade serous ovarian cancer. The sample taken for sequencing was tumor tissue. This chain connects TRBV4-3 to TRBJ2-3; 8 bases fit TRBD2. The CDR3 nucleotides read TGCGCCAGCATCCCAAAGCGGGGGACCACAGATACGCAGTATTTT. It is translated as CASIPKRGTTDTQYF.